The next 11 T cell receptor beta chains were all read from a single sample in a study of blood T cell repertoires in COVID-19. Profiled with immunoSEQ multiplex PCR; TCRdb holds only in-frame clones, not every one. The sample records a few hundred thousand clones, more than 85% being singletons. The sequencing input was peripheral blood. These receptors were collected from a young adult with COVID-19, enrolled during active disease.

This chain joins TRBV3-1 (or the pseudogene TRBV3-2) and TRBJ2-2; 9 bases fit TRBD2. Germline V lookup: CDR1 LGHDT, CDR2 YNNKEL (reference sequence). The CDR3 covers 17 residues. V shed 1 base and J 3 bases; nucleotides not matched to a gene: 6. CDR3 bases: TGTGCCAGCAGCCAAGCTCGTGCGGGAGGGTACACCGGGGAGCTGTTTTTT. It encodes CASSQARAGGYTGELFF.

The DNA for the CDR3 is TGTGCCATCAAAGGGGGTTCGATGGGTCTTTACTATGGCTACACCTTC. Residues: CAIKGGSMGLYYGYTF. This rearrangement joins TRBV10-3 to TRBJ1-2; D may be TRBD1 (6 bases). V gave up 7 bases and J gave up 3 bases, with 21 bases separating them. Germline V gene sequence: CDR1 ENHRY, CDR2 SYGVKD. CDR3 length equals 16 residues.

The chain is built from TRBV12-3 or TRBV12-4 and TRBJ2-5; D not certain. Between the trimmed V and J ends, which lost 4 bases and 5 bases, there was a span of 8 bases. This CDR3 is 12 amino acids long. CDR3 amino acids: CASSSARETQYF. The DNA for the CDR3 is TGTGCCAGCAGTTCTGCCCGGGAGACCCAGTACTTC.

V is TRBV19 and J is TRBJ2-1; 7 positions match TRBD1. Germline V lookup: CDR1 LNHDA, CDR2 SQIVND (reference sequence). V trimming: 6 bases; J trimming: 2 bases; junction bases outside the gene matches: 7. This CDR3 contains 15 residues. The CDR3 coding sequence is TGTGCCAGTAGGAACGACAGGGCACCCTACAATGAGCAGTTCTTC. Protein: CASRNDRAPYNEQFF.

The chain has TRBV5-6 and TRBJ2-7; weak D call: TRBD2 (6 bases). CDR3 length: 12 residues. The V gene lost 1 base and the J gene lost 12 bases, with 14 bases spanning the gap. The germline gives CDR1 SGHDT, CDR2 YYEEEE. CDR3 nucleotide sequence: TGTGCCAGCAGCTTGAAAGTTGGGACTCCGTACTTC. Translated: CASSLKVGTPYF.

The rearrangement uses TRBV19 and TRBJ2-2, with TRBD2 matching 7 bases. The CDR3 sequence is 14 residues long. Germline V gene lookup returns CDR1 LNHDA and CDR2 SQIVND (reference sequence). V lost 6 bases to trimming and J lost 4 bases; unmatched junction nucleotides: 5. The CDR3: CASRAGVVTGELFF. CDR3 DNA: TGTGCCAGTAGGGCGGGAGTTGTCACCGGGGAGCTGTTTTTT.

The rearrangement links TRBV5-1 to TRBJ1-3, with 7 bases fitting TRBD1. The CDR3 spans 14 residues. With V trimmed by 4 bases and J by 4 bases, 5 bases remained unmatched. Germline V gene data show CDR1 as SGHRS and CDR2 as YFSETQ. The CDR3 coding sequence is TGCGCCAGCAGCGATGGGACAGTAGGAAACACCATATATTTT. Amino acid sequence: CASSDGTVGNTIYF.

The CDR3 loop reads CASARGPPTDTQYF. CDR3 DNA: TGTGCCAGCGCGCGGGGGCCCCCCACAGATACGCAGTATTTT. The rearrangement uses TRBV9 and TRBJ2-3; D may be TRBD2 (7 bases). The CDR3 consists of 14 residues. V gave up 7 bases and J gave up 2 bases, with 14 bases separating them. Germline V gene lookup returns CDR1 SGDLS and CDR2 YYNGEE.

V gene TRBV6-2 or TRBV6-3 combines with J gene TRBJ1-3, with D unclear. The CDR3 extends over 15 amino acids. With 1 base removed from V and 1 base from J, the gap between germline ends came to 8 bases. The V gene's germline CDR1 is MNHEY and CDR2 SVGEGT. Here the CDR3 reads CASSYFHFSGNTIYF. For the CDR3, the DNA is TGTGCCAGCAGTTACTTCCACTTTTCTGGAAACACCATATATTTT.

The chain has TRBV6-5 and TRBJ2-1; no clear D gene. The germline V and J ends were trimmed by 0 bases and 8 bases, with 8 bases remaining between them. Per the germline V gene, CDR1 is MNHEY and CDR2 is SVGAGI. The CDR3 has 13 amino acids. The CDR3 protein is CASSYSMGDEQFF. CDR3 coding DNA: TGTGCCAGCAGTTACTCAATGGGCGATGAGCAGTTCTTC.

The gene calls are TRBV29-1 and TRBJ2-1, with 9 nucleotides matching TRBD2. Germline trimming cut 7 bases from V and 4 bases from J; bases unmatched to any gene: 11. Germline V gene sequence: CDR1 SQVTM, CDR2 ANQGSEA. This CDR3 contains 15 residues. The CDR3 loop is CSGLPSSGVYNEQFF. In DNA, the CDR3 is TGCAGCGGCCTGCCGTCTAGCGGGGTTTACAATGAGCAGTTCTTC.